Below are 25 T cell receptor beta chains sequenced from a single sample in a study of TIL therapy for anti-PD-1-resistant metastatic lung cancer. Time point: pre-treatment sample, taken before nivolumab and TIL therapy. Tumor tissue came from excised metastases, mostly pleural nodules or supraclavicular lymph nodes. Sequencing used immunoSEQ v3. Sequencing was performed with immunoSEQ multiplex PCR; in TCRdb, only in-frame clones are kept and a portion is missing. The data contain over 20,000 clones, around 70% of them seen just once; the ten biggest clones take up 6.5% to 8%. Sequenced material: tumor tissue, taken at baseline. The receptors derive from a person aged 25 to 80 with non-small cell lung cancer.

CDR3 nucleotides: TGTGCCAGCAGCGCGCAGGGGGGCCCCGGGGAGCTGTTTTTT. Encoded protein: CASSAQGGPGELFF. This sequence joins TRBV9 and TRBJ2-2; D is perhaps TRBD1 (7 bases). The CDR3 covers 14 residues. Looked up from germline, CDR1 is SGDLS and CDR2 is YYNGEE. With 3 bases removed from V and 6 bases from J, the gap between germline ends came to 12 bases.

The chain joins TRBV11-2 to TRBJ1-1; TRBD1 is a possible D gene (6 bases). There are 15 residues in the CDR3. The germline V gene encodes CDR1 SGHAT and CDR2 FQNNGV. V lost 3 bases to trimming and J lost 5 bases, with 16 bases between them. CDR3 bases: TGTGCCAGCAGCTTTTCTAGTTCAGGGGAAACTGAAGCTTTCTTT. It translates to CASSFSSSGETEAFF. Full variable domain (remainder filled in from reference TRBV11-2 and TRBJ1-1): EAGVAQSPRYKIIEKRQSVAFWCNPISGHATLYWYQQILGQGPKLLIQFQNNGVVDDSQLPKDRFSAERLKGVDSTLKIQPAKLEDSAVYLCASSFSSSGETEAFFGQGTRLTVV.

The J gene is TRBJ2-5, the V gene TRBV9; no clear D. The J call may be in error: the DNA end matches TRBJ2-7 better. CDR1 is SGDLS and CDR2 is YYNGEE in the germline V gene. This CDR3 region has 14 residues. CDR3 in amino acids: CASSLPHLSYEQYF. The CDR3 nucleotides read TGTGCCAGCAGCCTGCCCCACCTCTCCTACGAGCAGTACTTC.

The J gene is TRBJ2-5, the V gene TRBV7-3; 11 bases align to TRBD2. CDR3 length equals 15 residues. The J segment lost 7 bases and the V segment lost 4 bases, leaving 8 bases of the junction unmatched. CDR1 and CDR2 from the germline V gene are SGHTA and FQGTGA. CDR3 region: CASSSNSGTSGTQYF. The CDR3 DNA reads TGTGCCAGCAGCTCAAACTCCGGGACTAGCGGGACCCAGTACTTC.

This rearrangement joins TRBV29-1 to TRBJ2-5; 8 positions match TRBD2. The CDR3 covers 13 residues. V lost 5 bases, J lost 5 bases, and 7 bases stayed unmatched. Germline assignment: CDR1 SQVTM and CDR2 ANQGSEA. In DNA form, the CDR3 reads TGCAGCGTTTCCCCCGGGGGGGCGGAGACCCAGTACTTC. Residues: CSVSPGGAETQYF.

The gene calls are TRBV11-2 and TRBJ2-2; 9 bases map to TRBD1. This CDR3 is built from 16 residues. The V gene end was trimmed by 5 bases and the J gene end by 6 bases; junction bases not matched to a gene: 10. The germline V gene encodes CDR1 SGHAT and CDR2 FQNNGV. The CDR3 is CASSPRTGEVPGELFF. Written as DNA, the CDR3 is TGTGCCAGCAGCCCCCGGACAGGGGAGGTGCCCGGGGAGCTGTTTTTT.

This chain connects TRBV15 to TRBJ1-2; no clear D gene. The CDR3 sequence is 13 residues long. V was cut by 0 bases and J by 6 bases, with 8 bases left in between. Per germline, CDR1 LNHNV and CDR2 YYDKDF (reference sequence). Here the CDR3 DNA reads TGTGCCACCAGCAGAGATCTGGGAGATGGCTACACCTTC. Residues: CATSRDLGDGYTF.

This sequence joins TRBV7-2 and TRBJ1-2, with D perhaps matching TRBD1 (6 bases). Trimming stripped 3 bases from V and 1 base from J, with 9 bases between. The germline CDR1 and CDR2 sequences are SGHTA and FQGNSA. CDR3 length equals 14 residues. CDR3 sequence (DNA): TGTGCCAGCAGCTTGGACAGCCTTAACTATGGCTACACCTTC. Encoded protein: CASSLDSLNYGYTF.

The chain couples TRBV10-3 to TRBJ1-2; 8 bases map to TRBD1. The CDR3 is made up of 17 amino acids. Germline assignment: CDR1 ENHRY and CDR2 SYGVKD. V trimming: 2 bases; J trimming: 6 bases; junction bases outside the gene matches: 14. This CDR3 is CAISERAGGELKDGYTF. The CDR3 DNA sequence: TGTGCCATCAGTGAGAGGGCAGGGGGCGAATTAAAGGATGGCTACACCTTC.

The rearrangement joins TRBV7-3 to TRBJ2-6; D might be TRBD1 (5 bases). CDR3 size: 17 residues. Germline V gives CDR1 SGHTA, CDR2 FQGTGA. Trimming left V 2 bases short and J 0 bases short, with 11 bases between. CDR3 DNA sequence: TGTGCCAGCAGCTTATTGGGGCTAGGCTCTGGGGCCAACGTCCTGACTTTC. This translates into CASSLLGLGSGANVLTF.

The chain links TRBV2 to TRBJ1-4; no clear D gene. From germline, CDR1 is SNHLY and CDR2 FYNNEI. The V gene lost 2 bases and the J gene lost 6 bases, with 10 bases spanning the gap. CDR3 length equals 14 residues. The CDR3 DNA reads as TGTGCCAGCAGTGAACTGGGGTTAGATGAAAAACTGTTTTTT. Amino acid sequence: CASSELGLDEKLFF.

The chain carries TRBV6-1 and TRBJ2-1; weak D call: TRBD1 (6 bases). Germline V CDR1 and CDR2: MNHNS, SASEGT. The CDR3 sequence is 13 residues long. The V and J ends lost 7 bases and 2 bases respectively, with 9 bases between them. The CDR3 protein is CASKGGTYNEQFF. The CDR3 DNA is TGTGCCAGCAAAGGGGGAACCTACAATGAGCAGTTCTTC.

This clone has a handful of counts. The chain couples TRBV19 to TRBJ2-7, with 9 bases lining up with TRBD1. Germline CDR1 is LNHDA and CDR2 is SQIVND (reference sequence). V dropped 5 bases and J dropped 1; count of bases not matched to a gene: 6. This CDR3 comprises 15 residues. The CDR3: CASSFRTGASYEQYF. CDR3 nucleotides: TGTGCCAGTAGTTTTCGGACAGGGGCATCCTACGAGCAGTACTTC.

This clone rates as medium-sized. V usage is TRBV6-5 and J usage is TRBJ2-2; D gene unclear. Trimming removed 0 bases at V and 6 bases at J, with 5 bases between. CDR3 size: 13 residues. From germline, CDR1 is MNHEY and CDR2 SVGAGI. The DNA of the CDR3 is TGTGCCAGCAGTTACTCCCGTCCCGGGGAGCTGTTTTTT. Translated, it gives CASSYSRPGELFF.

CDR3 sequence: CASSFKGRTEAFF. CDR3 DNA: TGTGCCAGCAGCTTTAAGGGTAGGACTGAAGCTTTCTTT. V usage is TRBV7-9 and J usage is TRBJ1-1; no clear D. Germline values: CDR1 SEHNR, CDR2 FQNEAQ (reference sequence). The CDR3 extends over 13 amino acids. V lost 3 bases to trimming and J lost 5 bases, with 10 bases between them.

This chain links TRBV28 with TRBJ2-7; maybe TRBD1 (5 bases). The V and J ends lost 7 bases and 1 base respectively, with 11 bases between them. CDR1 is MDHEN and CDR2 is SYDVKM in the germline V gene. CDR3 size: 13 residues. CDR3: CASKPGSSYEQYF. The CDR3 DNA sequence: TGTGCCAGCAAGCCAGGGTCTTCCTACGAGCAGTACTTC.

The genes are TRBV9 and TRBJ2-7, with 9 positions matching TRBD2. V shed 4 bases, J shed 3 bases, and the junction held 8 bases outside the gene matches. Germline loops: CDR1 SGDLS, CDR2 YYNGEE. The CDR3 loop spans 15 amino acids. The CDR3 DNA reads as TGTGCCAGCAGCCCAGTAGCGGGGGCCTACTACGAGCAGTACTTC. It translates to CASSPVAGAYYEQYF. Full variable domain (rest looked up from reference TRBV9 and TRBJ2-7): DSGVTQTPKHLITATGQRVTLRCSPRSGDLSVYWYQQSLDQGLQFLIQYYNGEERAKGNILERFSAQQFPDLHSELNLSSLELGDSALYFCASSPVAGAYYEQYFGPGTRLTVT.

This clone occurred once. The rearrangement uses TRBV5-6 and TRBJ2-7; TRBD2 matches at 9 bases. CDR1 SGHDT and CDR2 YYEEEE come from the germline V gene. The V gene end was trimmed by 1 base and the J gene end by 3 bases; junction bases not matched to a gene: 2. The length of the CDR3 is 14 residues. CDR3 loop: CASSLRRGGYEQYF. In DNA form, the CDR3 reads TGTGCCAGCAGCTTGAGGCGGGGGGGCTACGAGCAGTACTTC.

The J gene is TRBJ1-1, the V gene TRBV5-1; a possible D gene is TRBD1 (5 bases). The CDR3 totals 13 residues. Per the germline V gene, CDR1 is SGHRS and CDR2 is YFSETQ. Between the trimmed V and J ends, which lost 5 bases and 5 bases, there was a span of 13 bases. CDR3 coding DNA: TGCGCCAGCAGTGATGGGGGATGGACTGAAGCTTTCTTT. Translated, it gives CASSDGGWTEAFF.

The table lists this clone with a few counts. The chain links TRBV5-1 to TRBJ1-6, with D perhaps matching TRBD1 (6 bases). The CDR3 is made up of 17 amino acids. V lost 0 bases to trimming and J lost 0 bases, with 10 bases between them. CDR1 and CDR2 from the germline V gene are SGHRS and YFSETQ. The CDR3 loop reads CASSLGQVRSYNSPLHF. CDR3 nucleotide sequence: TGCGCCAGCAGCTTGGGACAGGTTCGCTCCTATAATTCACCCCTCCACTTT.

The V gene is TRBV27, the J gene TRBJ2-7; D is unresolved. V was shortened by 6 bases and J by 3 bases, with 15 bases between the two germline ends. This CDR3 comprises 14 residues. Germline CDR1 and CDR2: MNHEY and SMNVEV (reference sequence). CDR3 region: CASSLVGKFYEQYF. CDR3 nucleotide sequence: TGTGCCAGCAGCCTAGTAGGAAAATTCTACGAGCAGTACTTC.

This chain connects TRBV29-1 to TRBJ1-5; 11 positions match TRBD1. Germline loops: CDR1 SQVTM, CDR2 ANQGSEA. The CDR3 length is 12 residues. V trimming: 6 bases; J trimming: 7 bases; junction bases outside the gene matches: 2. The CDR3, as DNA: TGCAGCGTCCGGGACAGGGGGCAGCCCCAGCATTTT. Its translation: CSVRDRGQPQHF.

V gene TRBV5-1 combines with J gene TRBJ2-7; 12 bases are a match to TRBD2. Germline CDR1 is SGHRS and CDR2 is YFSETQ. The CDR3 is 15 amino acids. Trimming cost V 3 bases and J 3 bases; bases outside gene matches: 4. DNA for the CDR3: TGCGCCAGCAGCTGGACTAGCGGGGCGATCTACGAGCAGTACTTC. Its translation is CASSWTSGAIYEQYF.

This chain uses TRBV5-5 with TRBJ1-6; D gene uncertain. V gave up 0 bases and J gave up 10 bases, with 11 bases separating them. Germline-derived CDR1 and CDR2 are SGHKS and YYEKEE (reference sequence). The CDR3 has 14 amino acids. The CDR3 sequence: CASSLGANGSPLHF. In DNA form, the CDR3 reads TGTGCCAGCAGCTTGGGGGCTAATGGGTCACCCCTCCACTTT.

The genes are TRBV9 and TRBJ1-1; TRBD1 matches at 7 bases. The CDR3 is 13 amino acids. With 0 bases clipped from V and 11 bases from J, the junction kept 7 bases outside the gene matches. Per germline, CDR1 SGDLS and CDR2 YYNGEE. CDR3 in DNA: TGTGCCAGCAGCGTAGTTGCACAGGGGAGGGCTTTCTTT. This sequence encodes CASSVVAQGRAFF.